This is a list of T cell receptor beta chains from one sample in a study of blood T cell repertoires in COVID-19. Produced via immunoSEQ multiplex PCR; TCRdb's table is partial and in-frame only. The sample carries a few hundred thousand clones, around nine tenths recorded once. The material sequenced was peripheral blood. The receptors were gathered from a woman aged 40 to 50 who had recovered from COVID-19. Each CDR3 is given with its conserved first and last residue. Each record gives: V gene, D gene, CDR3 length, clone size, J gene, CDR3 DNA, CDR3 protein. A D gene is named only where the DNA matches it firmly. A clone size is listed for some rows: how often the clone was seen (once, few, many), or a class if it is expanded.

>TRBV7-3|TRBD2|14|-|TRBJ2-7
TGTGCCAGCAGCTTGGTAGCGGGCGACTACGAGCAGTACTTC
CASSLVAGDYEQYF
>TRBV19|TRBD2|13|-|TRBJ2-7
TGTGCCAGTAGTTCCGGGGGGGGCTACGAGCAGTACTTC
CASSSGGGYEQYF
>TRBV19|TRBD1|17|-|TRBJ2-4
TGTGCCAGTAGTGCAGGACAGGGGGAAAGTGCCAAAAACATTCAGTACTTC
CASSAGQGESAKNIQYF
>TRBV15|TRBD1|17|-|TRBJ1-1
TGTGCCACCAGCAGGGACCCCCAGGGGGCCGGGAACACTGAAGCTTTCTTT
CATSRDPQGAGNTEAFF
>TRBV3-1/TRBV3-2|-|14|-|TRBJ2-5
TGTGCCAGCAGCCGTCGACAGGGAGGAGAGACCCAGTACTTC
CASSRRQGGETQYF
>TRBV3-1/TRBV3-2|TRBD2|17|-|TRBJ2-1
TGTGCCAGCAGCCGAGGGACTAGCGGGATCCGGTACAATGAGCAGTTCTTC
CASSRGTSGIRYNEQFF
>TRBV2|-|13|-|TRBJ1-2
TGTGCCAGCAGCGCGGGGCGTGACTATGGCTACACCTTC
CASSAGRDYGYTF
>TRBV28|TRBD1|16|-|TRBJ1-1
TGTGCCAGCAGTTTAATGCTCGACAGGGGGACGACTGAAGCTTTCTTT
CASSLMLDRGTTEAFF
>TRBV30|-|15|-|TRBJ2-7
TGTGCCTGGAGTGCCCAGCGAGGCGGCCTGTACGAGCAGTACTTC
CAWSAQRGGLYEQYF
>TRBV9|TRBD2|15|-|TRBJ2-5
TGTGCCAGCAGCATTAGCGGGAGGTCTTCGGAGACCCAGTACTTC
CASSISGRSSETQYF
>TRBV24-1|TRBD1|14|-|TRBJ1-2
TGTGCCACCAGTGATGGACAGGGGAGTTATGGCTACACCTTC
CATSDGQGSYGYTF
>TRBV6-5|TRBD2|15|-|TRBJ2-1
TGTGCCAGCAGCCCGCGGGAGTACTCCTACAATGAGCAGTTCTTC
CASSPREYSYNEQFF
>TRBV28|TRBD1|16|once|TRBJ1-1
TGTGCCAGCAGTTTCTCCACAGGGGCCGGGAACACTGAAGCTTTCTTT
CASSFSTGAGNTEAFF
>TRBV7-9|TRBD1|19|-|TRBJ1-4
TGTGCCAGCAGCTTAGGCGTGACAGGGTTGGCCCTGACTAATGAAAAACTGTTTTTT
CASSLGVTGLALTNEKLFF
>TRBV7-9|TRBD1|12|-|TRBJ1-1
TGTGCCAGCAGCCTGGGACAGGCTGAAGCTTTCTTT
CASSLGQAEAFF
>TRBV18|TRBD2|14|-|TRBJ2-7
TGTGCCAGCTCACCGGGGACTAGCTGGGACGAGCAGTACTTC
CASSPGTSWDEQYF
>TRBV28|-|18|-|TRBJ1-1
TGTGCCAGCAGTTTTGATCCCGGACATCCGGCAACGAGCACTGAAGCTTTCTTT
CASSFDPGHPATSTEAFF
>TRBV30|TRBD1|14|-|TRBJ2-7
TGTGCCTGGAGCCCCAGACAGGGTCCGGGCGAGCAGTACTTC
CAWSPRQGPGEQYF
>TRBV29-1|TRBD1|15|-|TRBJ2-7
TGCAGCGTTGAAGATGAGGGGACAGGCTCCTACGAGCAGTACTTC
CSVEDEGTGSYEQYF
>TRBV2|TRBD2|14|-|TRBJ2-7
TGTGCCAGCATCGCCGGGACTACCGCCTACGAGCAGTACTTC
CASIAGTTAYEQYF
>TRBV28|TRBD1|18|once|TRBJ1-6
TGTGCCAGCAGCACTTCCTTCTGGGGACAGGTGAATAATTCACCCCTCCACTTT
CASSTSFWGQVNNSPLHF
>TRBV10-3|TRBD2|18|-|TRBJ2-2
TGTGCCATCAGTGAGTCGAAGTTGGGACTAGCGAACACCGGGGAGCTGTTTTTT
CAISESKLGLANTGELFF
>TRBV11-2|TRBD2|16|-|TRBJ2-4
TGTGCCAGCAGCTCGCCGGGACTAGCGGGGTTGGGTATTCAGTACTTC
CASSSPGLAGLGIQYF
>TRBV6-1|-|14|-|TRBJ2-5
TGTGCCAGCAGTGAACCTACCGGGATCGAGACCCAGTACTTC
CASSEPTGIETQYF
>TRBV5-1|TRBD2|17|-|TRBJ2-3
TGCGCCAGCAGTCCGACAGGCCAAGCGGGAGGCGGGGATACGCAGTATTTT
CASSPTGQAGGGDTQYF
>TRBV6-2/TRBV6-3|TRBD2|19|-|TRBJ2-7
TGTGCCAGCAGTCTGTGGGGGACTAGCGGGAGTCTCGGGGCCTACGAGCAGTACTTC
CASSLWGTSGSLGAYEQYF
>TRBV27|-|15|-|TRBJ1-2
TGTGCCAGCAGTTTAAGGTCAGGTGTCGTATCTGGCTACACCTTC
CASSLRSGVVSGYTF
>TRBV6-6|-|14|-|TRBJ2-7
TGTGCCAGCAGGCAGACAGGTCAATCCTACGAGCAGTACTTC
CASRQTGQSYEQYF
>TRBV5-1|TRBD2|16|-|TRBJ2-5
TGCGCCAGCAGCTTAGCTAGCGGGAGTGATTCGGAGACCCAGTACTTC
CASSLASGSDSETQYF
>TRBV5-6|TRBD1|15|-|TRBJ1-2
TGTGCCAGCAACATATGGGACAGGGATATGGGTGGCTACACCTTC
CASNIWDRDMGGYTF
>TRBV12-5|-|14|-|TRBJ1-5
TGTGCTAGTGGTTTCGGACAGTTCAATCAGCCCCAGCATTTT
CASGFGQFNQPQHF
>TRBV5-1|TRBD1|13|-|TRBJ2-7
TGCGCCAGCAGCCACGGGACAGATTACGAGCAGTACTTC
CASSHGTDYEQYF
>TRBV19|TRBD1|14|-|TRBJ1-2
TGTGCCAGTAGTACCCCGGACAGGCCTTATGGCTACACCTTC
CASSTPDRPYGYTF
>TRBV6-5|-|14|-|TRBJ2-2
TGTGCCAGCAGGGACAGACTAGCTTCCGGGGAGCTGTTTTTT
CASRDRLASGELFF
>TRBV11-2|-|15|-|TRBJ1-5
TGTGCCAGCAGCTTAGGAGGCGGAGGATACCAGCCCCAGCATTTT
CASSLGGGGYQPQHF
>TRBV5-8|TRBD2|18|-|TRBJ2-5
TGTGCCAGCAGCTCCCCAGGGGTAGCGGGATGGGGGCAAGAGACCCAGTACTTC
CASSSPGVAGWGQETQYF
>TRBV12-3/TRBV12-4|-|13|-|TRBJ1-1
TGTGCCAGCAGTTTTGCGGGGAACACTGAAGCTTTCTTT
CASSFAGNTEAFF
>TRBV5-1|TRBD2|15|-|TRBJ2-3
TGCGCCAGCAGCTCGTTAGCGGGAGGGTTCGATACGCAGTATTTT
CASSSLAGGFDTQYF
>TRBV5-6|TRBD1|15|-|TRBJ2-3
TGTGCCAGCAGCTTGGGACAGGGGAGGTCAGATACGCAGTATTTT
CASSLGQGRSDTQYF
>TRBV28|TRBD1|16|once|TRBJ2-2
TGTGCCAGCAGTTCCCGAGGGGGCTTAGCGCCCGGGGAGCTGTTTTTT
CASSSRGGLAPGELFF
>TRBV14|TRBD1|15|few|TRBJ2-5
TGTGCCAGCAGCCTCGAGACAGGGGGCTGGGGGACCCAGTACTTC
CASSLETGGWGTQYF
>TRBV7-3|-|13|-|TRBJ1-1
TGTGCCAGCAGCTCCATAGCGAACACTGAAGCTTTCTTT
CASSSIANTEAFF
>TRBV19|-|14|-|TRBJ2-3
TGTGCCAGTAGTATCGGGCAGGGGACAGATACGCAGTATTTT
CASSIGQGTDTQYF
>TRBV7-8|-|13|many|TRBJ2-7
TGTGCCAGCAGCTTCGGGAGCTCCTACGAGCAGTACTTC
CASSFGSSYEQYF
>TRBV11-2|-|15|-|TRBJ2-7
TGTGCCAGCACCGACGAGACAGAGGGACTCTACGAGCAGTACTTC
CASTDETEGLYEQYF
>TRBV2|TRBD2|16|-|TRBJ2-3
TGTGCCAGCAGTGAATTGGGTAGCGGGAGCACAGATACGCAGTATTTT
CASSELGSGSTDTQYF
>TRBV7-8|-|18|-|TRBJ1-5
TGTGCCAGCAGCTTAGCTGCATTCGGGTCGACGAGCAATCAGCCCCAGCATTTT
CASSLAAFGSTSNQPQHF
>TRBV7-9|TRBD1|15|few|TRBJ1-1
TGTGCCAGCAGCCGACCGGGACAGGGAAACACTGAAGCTTTCTTT
CASSRPGQGNTEAFF
>TRBV10-1|-|15|-|TRBJ2-3
TGCGCCAGCAGTGAGTCCGTCGGGGTGACAGATACGCAGTATTTT
CASSESVGVTDTQYF
>TRBV5-4|TRBD1|14|-|TRBJ2-5
TGTGCCAGCAGCTCCCAGGGGGATGGGGAGACCCAGTACTTC
CASSSQGDGETQYF
>TRBV9|TRBD1|16|-|TRBJ1-2
TGTGCCAGCAGCGTTCAGCAAGGACAGGGTGTCTATGGCTACACCTTC
CASSVQQGQGVYGYTF
>TRBV19|-|16|-|TRBJ1-2
TGTGCCAGTAGGAAAGTGGGGACTCTTGGTAACTATGGCTACACCTTC
CASRKVGTLGNYGYTF
>TRBV13|-|14|-|TRBJ1-2
TGTGCCAGCAGCCGGGGGATCCCATCGAGCGGCTACACCTTC
CASSRGIPSSGYTF
>TRBV6-4|TRBD2|18|-|TRBJ2-7
TGTGCCAGCAGTGGAGGACTAGCGGGGGCTCCAAGTTTTCTCGAGCAGTACTTC
CASSGGLAGAPSFLEQYF
>TRBV19|-|15|-|TRBJ2-5
TGTGCCAGTAGTATAGGAGCGAGCGGTCAAGAGACCCAGTACTTC
CASSIGASGQETQYF